The 32 T cell receptor beta chains below were found in one sample sequenced in a study of graft-versus-host responses after intestinal transplantation. Profiled with immunoSEQ multiplex PCR; TCRdb holds only in-frame clones, not every one. The profile shows about 3,500 clones, approximately 94% of them singletons. Sequencing was performed on PBMCs, taken 11 days after intestinal transplantation. These receptors were collected from a human patient who received an intestinal transplant, so some T cells may come from the graft donor.

The rearrangement uses TRBV27 and TRBJ2-7; maybe TRBD2 (6 bases). The CDR3 sequence is 14 residues long. Germline CDR1 MNHEY, CDR2 SMNVEV (reference sequence). V dropped 9 bases and J dropped 1 base, with 16 bases sitting between them. This CDR3 reads CASSPAGGSYEQYF. CDR3 in DNA: TGTGCCAGTTCTCCGGCCGGGGGATCCTACGAGCAGTACTTC.

The chain joins TRBV21-1 to TRBJ2-1; no check of the table's D call, TRBD2, against the DNA was made. TRBV21-1 is a listed pseudogene. The CDR3 runs to 17 residues. Written as DNA, the CDR3 is TGTGCCAGCAGCACCCACAAGCGGGAGTTTTACTACAATGAGCAGTTCTTC. Translation: CASSTHKREFYYNEQFF.

This clone was detected once. The rearrangement uses TRBV15 and TRBJ1-6; D remains unclear. With 3 bases removed from V and 6 bases from J, the gap between germline ends came to 18 bases. This CDR3 spans 17 amino acids. Germline lookup yields CDR1 LNHNV and CDR2 YYDKDF (reference sequence). This CDR3 is CATSRAYEAGPNSPLHF. CDR3 DNA: TGTGCCACCAGCAGGGCATATGAGGCCGGACCTAATTCACCCCTCCACTTT.

The rearrangement uses TRBV7-9 and TRBJ2-4; 11 nucleotides match TRBD1. V lost 1 base to trimming and J lost 7 bases; unmatched junction nucleotides: 9. This CDR3 comprises 17 residues. Per the germline V gene, CDR1 is SEHNR and CDR2 is FQNEAQ (reference sequence). CDR3 amino acids: CASSLVWTGGFENIQYF. The CDR3 nucleotides are TGTGCCAGCAGCTTAGTTTGGACAGGGGGCTTCGAGAACATTCAGTACTTC.

The genes are TRBV27 and TRBJ2-7; weak D call: TRBD1 (7 bases). This CDR3 contains 15 residues. Germline V gene lookup returns CDR1 MNHEY and CDR2 SMNVEV (reference sequence). Trimming took off 5 bases at V and 7 bases at J, with 21 bases between the two ends. CDR3 DNA sequence: TGTGCCAGCAGTCAGGGGGACTCCTCCTTTCGGGAGCAGTACTTC. Its translation is CASSQGDSSFREQYF.

The V gene is TRBV19, the J gene TRBJ2-7; 9 nucleotides align to TRBD2. The CDR3 loop spans 15 amino acids. Unmatched junction bases numbered 4, after V lost 1 base and J lost 3 bases. From germline, CDR1 is LNHDA and CDR2 SQIVND (reference sequence). The CDR3 coding sequence is TGTGCCAGTAGTATAGGGGCTAGCGGGAACTACGAGCAGTACTTC. Translating gives CASSIGASGNYEQYF.

This clone was recorded once. Mismatch with germline at one junction end may stem from a read error. The CDR3 DNA follows: TGTGCCAGCAGCGGACGGGACTACAAAGAGCAGTTCTTC. It encodes CASSGRDYKEQFF. J is TRBJ2-1 and V is TRBV7-6, with 7 bases lining up with TRBD2. This CDR3 comprises 13 residues. Germline CDR1 is SGHVS and CDR2 is FNYEAQ. The full variable domain, with the rest looked up from reference TRBV7-6 and TRBJ2-1, is GAGVSQSPRYKVTKRGQDVALRCDPISGHVSLYWYRQALGQGPEFLTYFNYEAQQDKSGLPNDRFSAERPEGSISTLTIQRTEQRDSAMYRCASSGRDYKEQFFGPGTRLTVL.

This chain connects TRBV7-9 to TRBJ1-2; D not certain. Germline assignment: CDR1 SEHNR and CDR2 FQNEAQ (reference sequence). The CDR3 is made up of 13 amino acids. Trimming stripped 1 base from V and 5 bases from J, with 8 bases between. This CDR3 is CASSLGEEYGYTF. The CDR3 DNA sequence: TGTGCCAGCAGCTTAGGGGAGGAATATGGCTACACCTTC.

The chain couples TRBV7-8 to TRBJ2-7; the D gene is possibly TRBD1 (6 bases). V lost 2 bases, J lost 4 bases, and 12 bases lay in between. CDR1 and CDR2 (germline): SGHVS, FQNEAQ. The CDR3 runs 14 residues. The CDR3 here is CASSLSGQGYEQYF. The CDR3 nucleotides read TGTGCCAGCAGCTTATCCGGCCAGGGGTACGAGCAGTACTTC.

The rearrangement joins TRBV21-1 to TRBJ2-3. TRBV21-1 has pseudogene status. CDR3 size: 13 residues. CDR3 coding DNA: TGTGCCAGCAGCAAAGCGAAGGAAGATACGCAGTATTTT. This gives the protein CASSKAKEDTQYF.

This chain links TRBV11-1 with TRBJ2-5; D is unclear. V was pared by 0 bases and J by 2 bases, with 7 bases between. CDR1 is SGHAT and CDR2 is FQDESV in the germline V gene (reference sequence). This CDR3 has 14 residues. CDR3 amino acids: CASSLALEQETQYF. Here the CDR3 DNA reads TGTGCCAGCAGCTTAGCCCTAGAGCAAGAGACCCAGTACTTC.

The V call is TRBV7-9, the J call TRBJ2-7, with 7 bases lining up with TRBD2. The germline V gene has CDR1 SEHNR and CDR2 FQNEAQ (reference sequence). CDR3 length: 15 residues. V was pared by 0 bases and J by 7 bases, with 9 bases of the junction left unmatched. The CDR3 region has the DNA TGTGCCAGCAGCTTAGCGGAAGGGGTTAGCGGGGAGCAGTACTTC. Protein: CASSLAEGVSGEQYF.

This chain joins TRBV21-1 and TRBJ2-5; TRBD2 is the table's D call and was not checked against the DNA. TRBV21-1 is flagged as a pseudogene. The length of the CDR3 is 19 residues. The CDR3 protein is CASSKVISCGLAVQETQYF. The CDR3 coding sequence is TGTGCCAGCAGCAAAGTTATTTCCTGTGGACTAGCGGTCCAAGAGACCCAGTACTTC.

V is TRBV14 and J is TRBJ2-1; TRBD1 matches at 10 bases. Germline V lookup: CDR1 SGHDN, CDR2 FVKESK. V lost 0 bases and J lost 7; bases outside the gene matches: 9. This CDR3 is built from 17 residues. As DNA, the CDR3 is TGTGCCAGCAGCCAAGATATTGGGACAGGGGTGGGGAATGAGCAGTTCTTC. Translated, it gives CASSQDIGTGVGNEQFF.

This clone showed up just a few times. The V gene is TRBV2, the J gene TRBJ1-1; 8 nucleotides match TRBD1. V gave up 4 bases and J gave up 11 bases; unmatched junction bases: 0. CDR1 SNHLY and CDR2 FYNNEI come from the germline V gene. The CDR3 runs 10 residues. As DNA, the CDR3 is TGTGCCAGCAGTGGACAGGGGGCTTTCTTT. It translates to CASSGQGAFF.

This clone was counted once. The gene calls are TRBV7-3 and TRBJ2-2; D uncertain. With 3 bases removed from V and 7 bases from J, the gap between germline ends came to 3 bases. Per germline, CDR1 SGHTA and CDR2 FQGTGA. The CDR3 has 11 amino acids. CDR3 nucleotides: TGTGCCAGCAGCTTTGGCGGGGAGCTGTTTTTT. Translation: CASSFGGELFF.

The rearrangement links TRBV9 to TRBJ2-3; D is undetermined. With 4 bases removed from V and 6 bases from J, the gap between germline ends came to 15 bases. CDR1 SGDLS and CDR2 YYNGEE come from the germline V gene. CDR3 length equals 14 residues. The CDR3 DNA is TGTGCCAGCAGCCTCCAACGTGGTTTGGATACGCAGTATTTT. Amino acid sequence: CASSLQRGLDTQYF.

V and J are TRBV28 and TRBJ2-5, with 12 nucleotides matching TRBD2. The CDR3 runs to 16 residues. Losses at the gene ends were 4 bases for V and 5 bases for J; bases not matched to a gene: 8. Germline V gene lookup returns CDR1 MDHEN and CDR2 SYDVKM. The CDR3 DNA reads TGTGCCAGCAGTTCCTCTAGCGGGAGGGCCCGGGAGACCCAGTACTTC. This translates into CASSSSSGRARETQYF. The full variable domain, rest sourced from reference TRBV28 and TRBJ2-5, is DVKVTQSSRYLVKRTGEKVFLECVQDMDHENMFWYRQDPGLGLRLIYFSYDVKMKEKGDIPEGYSVSREKKERFSLILESASTNQTSMYLCASSSSSGRARETQYFGPGTRLLVL.

V gene TRBV2 combines with J gene TRBJ1-1; D is uncertain. Trimming took 6 bases from V and 4 from J, leaving 18 bases between them. The CDR3 is made up of 15 amino acids. Germline V gene sequence: CDR1 SNHLY, CDR2 FYNNEI. CDR3 bases: TGTGCCAGCAGGGAACCTGTGGGTCTACTCACTGAAGCTTTCTTT. Translated: CASREPVGLLTEAFF. Variable domain in full (rest from reference TRBV2 and TRBJ1-1): EPEVTQTPSHQVTQMGQEVILRCVPISNHLYFYWYRQILGQKVEFLVSFYNNEISEKSEIFDDQFSVERPDGSNFTLKIRSTKLEDSAMYFCASREPVGLLTEAFFGQGTRLTVV.

CDR3 nucleotides: TGTGCCAGCGCTAGCGGCACAGATACGCAGTATTTT. This sequence encodes CASASGTDTQYF. The chain recombines TRBV2 with TRBJ2-3; D might be TRBD2 (6 bases). The germline V gene has CDR1 SNHLY and CDR2 FYNNEI. There are 12 residues in the CDR3. V gave up 8 bases and J gave up 1 base, with 7 bases separating them.

The CDR3 bases are TGTGCCATCAGTGAGTCGGGGGGAGGAGGGGAGACCCAGTACTTC. Amino acid sequence: CAISESGGGGETQYF. This sequence joins TRBV10-3 and TRBJ2-5; weak D call: TRBD2 (6 bases). Germline CDR1 and CDR2: ENHRY and SYGVKD. With 0 bases removed from V and 5 bases from J, the gap between germline ends came to 13 bases. This CDR3 has 15 residues.

The genes are TRBV30 and TRBJ2-5; 12 bases are shared with TRBD1. The end of the DNA fits TRBJ2-7 better, so the J call may be wrong. Per the germline V gene, CDR1 is GTSNPN and CDR2 is SVGIG (reference sequence). This CDR3 contains 13 residues. The CDR3 coding sequence is TGTGCCTGGGGGGGACAGGGGGCCGACGAGCAGTACTTC. It translates to CAWGGQGADEQYF.

This rearrangement joins TRBV5-4 to TRBJ1-3; D remains unclear. This CDR3 is built from 16 residues. CDR1 and CDR2 (germline): SGHNT, YYREEE (reference sequence). V shed 0 bases and J shed 1 base, with 11 bases lying between them. CDR3 coding DNA: TGTGCCAGCAGCTTGGAAAGGGCTGGGTCTGGAAACACCATATATTTT. This codes for CASSLERAGSGNTIYF.

The chain carries TRBV7-8 and TRBJ2-7; D is unclear. The CDR3 is 15 amino acids. Germline V gene lookup returns CDR1 SGHVS and CDR2 FQNEAQ. The V gene lost 2 bases and the J gene lost 0 bases, with 11 bases spanning the gap. This CDR3 is CASSLRATSSYEQYF. Here the CDR3 DNA reads TGTGCCAGCAGCTTAAGGGCGACGAGCTCCTACGAGCAGTACTTC.

This sequence joins TRBV13 and TRBJ2-7; 10 positions match TRBD2. The CDR3 length is 17 residues. The V segment lost 5 bases and the J segment 3 bases; nucleotides outside the gene matches: 13. CDR1 and CDR2 (germline): PRHDT, FYEKMQ (reference sequence). In DNA, the CDR3 is TGTGCCAGCAGCCGCAGCGAGACACTAGCGGGGTACTACGAGCAGTACTTC. Residues: CASSRSETLAGYYEQYF.

The chain employs TRBV29-1 and TRBJ2-1; possible D gene TRBD2, 6 bases. CDR3 size: 14 residues. The germline V and J ends were trimmed by 4 bases and 3 bases, with 13 bases remaining between them. The germline gives CDR1 SQVTM, CDR2 ANQGSEA. The CDR3 bases are TGCAGCGTTGGTTATAGCGGAGGCTACAATGAGCAGTTCTTC. Translating it yields CSVGYSGGYNEQFF.

The chain combines TRBV29-1 with TRBJ2-3; 12 bases fit TRBD2. Trimming cost V 2 bases and J 1 base; bases outside gene matches: 10. The germline V gene has CDR1 SQVTM and CDR2 ANQGSEA. The CDR3 runs to 18 residues. The CDR3 region is CSVEWWSSGRGGTDTQYF. The CDR3 bases are TGCAGCGTTGAATGGTGGTCTAGCGGGAGGGGTGGCACAGATACGCAGTATTTT.

Regarding this clone: This same CDR3 is encoded by further DNA sequences in the sample. The chain links TRBV7-9 to TRBJ1-2; D is ambiguous. The germline V gene has CDR1 SEHNR and CDR2 FQNEAQ (reference sequence). V was trimmed by 5 bases and J by 0 bases, leaving 10 bases between them. The CDR3 is 14 residues long. The CDR3 reads CASSEAASNYGYTF. The CDR3 nucleotides are TGTGCCAGCAGCGAGGCAGCCTCTAACTATGGCTACACCTTC.

The genes are TRBV4-3 and TRBJ2-3; 15 nucleotides agree with TRBD2. This CDR3 has 18 amino acids. Germline values: CDR1 LGHNA, CDR2 YSLEER. V shed 0 bases and J 5 bases; nucleotides not matched to a gene: 6. CDR3 DNA sequence: TGCGCCAGCAGCCAAGAAGGGACTAGCGGGAGGATAGGAGATACGCAGTATTTT. Translated: CASSQEGTSGRIGDTQYF.

The chain carries TRBV10-3 and TRBJ2-2, with D tentatively TRBD1 (6 bases). CDR1 is ENHRY and CDR2 is SYGVKD in the germline V gene. This CDR3 region has 16 residues. The V end was cut by 10 bases, the J end by 2 bases, with 20 bases between. The CDR3 reads CATTDSSKPNTGELFF. The CDR3 DNA is TGTGCCACCACGGACAGCTCCAAACCCAACACCGGGGAGCTGTTTTTT.

Here the CDR3 reads CASSEVRGEQYF. In nucleotides, the CDR3 is TGTGCCAGCAGCGAGGTCAGAGGCGAGCAGTACTTC. The V gene is TRBV2, the J gene TRBJ2-7; D is unclear. This CDR3 region has 12 residues. The V end was cut by 6 bases, the J end by 6 bases, with 12 bases between. Germline values: CDR1 SNHLY, CDR2 FYNNEI.

J is TRBJ2-1 and V is TRBV6-1; D is ambiguous. The CDR3 extends over 13 amino acids. Trimming took off 2 bases at V and 3 bases at J, with 5 bases between the two ends. Per germline, CDR1 MNHNS and CDR2 SASEGT. This CDR3 reads CASSELFYNEQFF. DNA for the CDR3: TGTGCCAGCAGTGAACTCTTCTACAATGAGCAGTTCTTC.